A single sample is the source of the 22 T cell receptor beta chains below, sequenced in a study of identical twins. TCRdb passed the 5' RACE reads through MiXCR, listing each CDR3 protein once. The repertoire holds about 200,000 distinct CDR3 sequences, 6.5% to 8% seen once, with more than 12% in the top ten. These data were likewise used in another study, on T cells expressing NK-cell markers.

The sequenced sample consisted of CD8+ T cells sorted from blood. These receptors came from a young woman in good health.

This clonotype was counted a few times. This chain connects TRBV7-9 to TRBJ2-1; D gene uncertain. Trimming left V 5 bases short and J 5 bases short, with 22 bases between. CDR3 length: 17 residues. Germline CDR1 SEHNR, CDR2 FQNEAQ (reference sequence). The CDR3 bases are TGTGCCAGCAGCCCCCCCCGTGGGTTCACAACCCACAATGAGCAGTTCTTC. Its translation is CASSPPRGFTTHNEQFF.

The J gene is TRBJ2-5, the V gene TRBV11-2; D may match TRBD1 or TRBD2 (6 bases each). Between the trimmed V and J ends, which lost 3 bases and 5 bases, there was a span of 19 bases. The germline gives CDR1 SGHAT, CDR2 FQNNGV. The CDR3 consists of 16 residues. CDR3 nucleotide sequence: TGTGCCAGCAGCTTGGCCGGACGGAGGGGGTGGGAGACCCAGTACTTC. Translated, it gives CASSLAGRRGWETQYF.

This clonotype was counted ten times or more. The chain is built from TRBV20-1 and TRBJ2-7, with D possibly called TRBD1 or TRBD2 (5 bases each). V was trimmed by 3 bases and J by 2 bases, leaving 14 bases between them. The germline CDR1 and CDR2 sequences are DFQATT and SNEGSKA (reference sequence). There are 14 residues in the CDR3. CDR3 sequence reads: CSARDNRGAYEQYF. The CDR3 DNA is TGCAGTGCTAGGGACAACCGGGGCGCCTACGAGCAGTACTTC.

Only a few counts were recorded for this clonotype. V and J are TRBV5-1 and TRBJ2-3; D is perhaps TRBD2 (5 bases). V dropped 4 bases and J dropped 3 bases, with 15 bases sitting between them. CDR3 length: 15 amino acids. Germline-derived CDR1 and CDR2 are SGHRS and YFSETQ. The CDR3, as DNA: TGCGCCAGCAGCGCTGGAGGTATTTCGACAGATACGCAGTATTTT. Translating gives CASSAGGISTDTQYF.

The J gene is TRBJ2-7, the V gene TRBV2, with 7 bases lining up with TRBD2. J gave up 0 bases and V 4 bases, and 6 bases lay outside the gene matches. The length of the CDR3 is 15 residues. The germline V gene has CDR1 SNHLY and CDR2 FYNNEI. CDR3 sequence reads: CASSAPTGGSYEQYF. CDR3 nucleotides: TGTGCCAGCAGTGCCCCGACGGGAGGCTCCTACGAGCAGTACTTC.

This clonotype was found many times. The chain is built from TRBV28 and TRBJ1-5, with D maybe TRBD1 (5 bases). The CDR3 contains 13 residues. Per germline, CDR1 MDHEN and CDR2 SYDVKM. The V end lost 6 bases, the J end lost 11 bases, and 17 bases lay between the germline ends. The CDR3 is CASRDISWAAQHF. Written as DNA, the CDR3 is TGTGCCAGCAGGGACATTTCCTGGGCAGCCCAGCATTTT.

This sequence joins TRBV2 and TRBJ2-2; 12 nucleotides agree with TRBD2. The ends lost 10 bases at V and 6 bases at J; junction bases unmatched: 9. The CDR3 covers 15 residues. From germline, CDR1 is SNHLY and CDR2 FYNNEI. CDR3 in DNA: TGTGCCACCCTTCCTAGCGGGAGGGCCTCCGGGGAGCTGTTTTTT. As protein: CATLPSGRASGELFF.

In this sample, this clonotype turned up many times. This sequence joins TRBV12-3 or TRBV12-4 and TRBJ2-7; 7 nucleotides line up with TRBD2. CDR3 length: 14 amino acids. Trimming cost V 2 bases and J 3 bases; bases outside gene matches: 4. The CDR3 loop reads CASSLWGGDYEQYF. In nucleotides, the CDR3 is TGTGCCAGCAGTTTATGGGGGGGAGACTACGAGCAGTACTTC.

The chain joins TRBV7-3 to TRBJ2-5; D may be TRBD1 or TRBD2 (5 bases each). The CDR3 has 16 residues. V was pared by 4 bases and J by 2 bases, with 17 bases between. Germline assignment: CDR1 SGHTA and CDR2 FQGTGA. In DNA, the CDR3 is TGTGCCAGCAGCTCTAGAGGGGCTAAAGCGCAAGAGACCCAGTACTTC. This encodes CASSSRGAKAQETQYF.

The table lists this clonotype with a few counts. CDR3 protein: CASSLGSSQETQYF. CDR3 nucleotides: TGTGCCAGCAGCCTCGGGTCCTCCCAAGAGACCCAGTACTTC. V and J are TRBV9 and TRBJ2-5; D not resolved. The CDR3 spans 14 residues. The germline V gene encodes CDR1 SGDLS and CDR2 YYNGEE. V was clipped by 4 bases and J by 1 base, with 11 bases between them.

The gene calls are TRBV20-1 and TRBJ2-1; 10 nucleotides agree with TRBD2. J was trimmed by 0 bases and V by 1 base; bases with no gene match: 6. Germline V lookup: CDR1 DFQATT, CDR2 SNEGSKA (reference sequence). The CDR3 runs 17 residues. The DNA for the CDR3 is TGCAGTGCTAGAGGACTAGCGGGCCTCAGCTCCTACAATGAGCAGTTCTTC. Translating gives CSARGLAGLSSYNEQFF.

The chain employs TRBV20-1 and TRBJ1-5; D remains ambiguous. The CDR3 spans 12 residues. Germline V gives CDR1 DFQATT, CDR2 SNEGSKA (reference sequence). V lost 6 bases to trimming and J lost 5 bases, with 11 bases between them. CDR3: CSAGLADQPQHF. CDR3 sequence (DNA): TGCAGTGCAGGACTAGCAGATCAGCCCCAGCATTTT.

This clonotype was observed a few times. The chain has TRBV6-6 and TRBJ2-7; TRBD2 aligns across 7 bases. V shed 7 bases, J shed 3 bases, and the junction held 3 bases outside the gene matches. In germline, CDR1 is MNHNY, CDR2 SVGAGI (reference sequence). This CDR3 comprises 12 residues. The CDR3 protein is CASISGNYEQYF. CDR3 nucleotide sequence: TGTGCCAGCATAAGCGGGAACTACGAGCAGTACTTC.

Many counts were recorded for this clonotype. CDR3 sequence reads: CASSLDLEGYQPQHF. The CDR3 DNA reads as TGTGCCAGCAGCTTAGATTTAGAGGGATATCAGCCCCAGCATTTT. This chain uses TRBV7-2 with TRBJ1-5; no clear D gene. The CDR3 consists of 15 residues. With 1 base removed from V and 5 bases from J, the gap between germline ends came to 12 bases. Germline CDR1 is SGHTA and CDR2 is FQGNSA.

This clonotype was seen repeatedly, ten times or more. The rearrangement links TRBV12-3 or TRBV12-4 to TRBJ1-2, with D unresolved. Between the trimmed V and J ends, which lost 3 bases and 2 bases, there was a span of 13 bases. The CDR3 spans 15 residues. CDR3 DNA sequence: TGTGCCAGCAGTTTTGTATCGGACTGGAACTATGGCTACACCTTC. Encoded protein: CASSFVSDWNYGYTF.

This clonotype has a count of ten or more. The CDR3 spells CASSPGPDNEQFF. The CDR3 DNA is TGCGCCAGCAGCCCGGGACCGGACAATGAGCAGTTCTTC. The V call is TRBV5-1, the J call TRBJ2-1, with D tentatively TRBD1 or TRBD2 (5 bases each). V lost 4 bases and J lost 5, with 10 bases in between. This CDR3 is 13 amino acids long. Germline V gene sequence: CDR1 SGHRS, CDR2 YFSETQ.

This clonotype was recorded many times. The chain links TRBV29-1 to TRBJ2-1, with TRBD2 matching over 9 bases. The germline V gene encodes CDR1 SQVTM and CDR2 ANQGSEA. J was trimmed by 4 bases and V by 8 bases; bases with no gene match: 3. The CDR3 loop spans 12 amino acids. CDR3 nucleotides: TGCAGCATCGCGGGAGGGTACAATGAGCAGTTCTTC. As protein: CSIAGGYNEQFF.

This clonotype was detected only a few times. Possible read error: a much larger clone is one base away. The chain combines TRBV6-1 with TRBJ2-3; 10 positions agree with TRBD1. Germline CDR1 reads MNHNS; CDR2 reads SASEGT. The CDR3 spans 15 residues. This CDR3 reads CASSGGQGHTDTHYF. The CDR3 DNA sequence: TGTGCCAGCAGTGGGGGACAGGGGCACACAGATACGCATTATTTT.

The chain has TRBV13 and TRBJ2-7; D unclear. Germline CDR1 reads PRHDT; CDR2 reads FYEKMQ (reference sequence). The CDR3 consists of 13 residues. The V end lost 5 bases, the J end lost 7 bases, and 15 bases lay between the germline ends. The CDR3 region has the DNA TGTGCCAGCAGCCCGAACCCCGGCGAGGAGCAGTACTTC. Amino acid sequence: CASSPNPGEEQYF.

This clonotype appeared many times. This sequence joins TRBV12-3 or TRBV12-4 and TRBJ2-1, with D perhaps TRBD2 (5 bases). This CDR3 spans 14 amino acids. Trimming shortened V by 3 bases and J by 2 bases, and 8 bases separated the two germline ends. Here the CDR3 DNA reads TGTGCCAGCAGTTTGGCGGGCCCCTACAATGAGCAGTTCTTC. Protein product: CASSLAGPYNEQFF.

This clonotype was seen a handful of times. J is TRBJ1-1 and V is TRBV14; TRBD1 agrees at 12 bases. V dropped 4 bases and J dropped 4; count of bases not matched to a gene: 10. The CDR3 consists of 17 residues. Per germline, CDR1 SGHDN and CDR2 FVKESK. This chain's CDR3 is CASSPPWDRGQTTEAFF. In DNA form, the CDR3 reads TGTGCCAGCAGCCCCCCCTGGGACAGGGGGCAAACCACTGAAGCTTTCTTT. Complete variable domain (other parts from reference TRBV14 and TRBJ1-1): EAGVTQFPSHSVIEKGQTVTLRCDPISGHDNLYWYRRVMGKEIKFLLHFVKESKQDESGMPNNRFLAERTGGTYSTLKVQPAELEDSGVYFCASSPPWDRGQTTEAFFGQGTRLTVV.

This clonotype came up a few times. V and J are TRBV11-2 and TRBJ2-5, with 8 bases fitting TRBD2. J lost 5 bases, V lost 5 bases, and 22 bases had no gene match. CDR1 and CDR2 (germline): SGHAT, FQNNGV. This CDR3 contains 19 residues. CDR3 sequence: CASSLSWDQGAGADETQYF. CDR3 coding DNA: TGTGCCAGCAGCCTTAGTTGGGACCAGGGAGCGGGAGCGGATGAGACCCAGTACTTC.